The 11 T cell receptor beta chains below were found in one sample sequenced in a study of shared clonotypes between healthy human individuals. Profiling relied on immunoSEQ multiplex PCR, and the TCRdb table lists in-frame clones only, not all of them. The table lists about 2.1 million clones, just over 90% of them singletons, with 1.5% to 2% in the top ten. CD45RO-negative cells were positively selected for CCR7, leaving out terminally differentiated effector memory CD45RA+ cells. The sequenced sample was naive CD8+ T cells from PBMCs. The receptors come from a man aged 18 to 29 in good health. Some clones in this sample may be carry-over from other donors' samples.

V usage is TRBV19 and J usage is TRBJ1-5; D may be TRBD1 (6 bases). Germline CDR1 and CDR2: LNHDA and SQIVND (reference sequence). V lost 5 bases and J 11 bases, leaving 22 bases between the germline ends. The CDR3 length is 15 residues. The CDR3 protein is CASSLRTEHREAQHF. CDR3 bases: TGTGCCAGTAGTCTCAGGACAGAGCATAGGGAGGCCCAGCATTTT.

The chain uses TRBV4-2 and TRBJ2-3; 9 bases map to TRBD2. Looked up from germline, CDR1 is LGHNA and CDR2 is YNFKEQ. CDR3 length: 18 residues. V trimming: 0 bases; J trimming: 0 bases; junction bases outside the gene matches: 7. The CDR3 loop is CASSQDPLAGTSTDTQYF. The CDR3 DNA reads TGTGCCAGCAGCCAAGATCCGCTAGCGGGAACTAGCACAGATACGCAGTATTTT.

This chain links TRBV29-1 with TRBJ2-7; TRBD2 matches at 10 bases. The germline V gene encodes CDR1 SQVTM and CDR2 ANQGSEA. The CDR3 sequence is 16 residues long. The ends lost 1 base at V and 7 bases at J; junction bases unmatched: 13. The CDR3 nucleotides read TGCAGCGTTGAAGTTCCCGCTAGCGGGAGATCATCAGAGCAGTACTTC. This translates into CSVEVPASGRSSEQYF.

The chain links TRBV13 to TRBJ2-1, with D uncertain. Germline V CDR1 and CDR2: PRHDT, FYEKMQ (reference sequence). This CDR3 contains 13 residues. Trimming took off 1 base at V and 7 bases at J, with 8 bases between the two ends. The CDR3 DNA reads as TGTGCCAGCAGCTTAGCCCTAGTGAATGAGCAGTTCTTC. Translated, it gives CASSLALVNEQFF.

CDR3 coding DNA: TGTGCCAGCGAGGGGGAGGTTGGACAAACCAACTATGGCTACACCTTC. This codes for CASEGEVGQTNYGYTF. The V gene is TRBV28, the J gene TRBJ1-2, with a weak D call TRBD1 (6 bases). The CDR3 has 16 residues. The germline gives CDR1 MDHEN, CDR2 SYDVKM. The ends were cut back, 8 bases at V and 2 bases at J, with 21 bases in the middle.

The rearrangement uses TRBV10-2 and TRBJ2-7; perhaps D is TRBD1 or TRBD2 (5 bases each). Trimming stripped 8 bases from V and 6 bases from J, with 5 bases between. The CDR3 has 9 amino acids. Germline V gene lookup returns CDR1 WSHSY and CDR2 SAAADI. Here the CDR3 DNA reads TGCGCCAGCGGGGGCGAGCAGTACTTC. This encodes CASGGEQYF.

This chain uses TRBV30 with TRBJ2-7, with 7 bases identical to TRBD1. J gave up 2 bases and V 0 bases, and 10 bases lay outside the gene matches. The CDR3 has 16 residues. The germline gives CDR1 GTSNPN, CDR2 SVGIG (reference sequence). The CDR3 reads CAWSVRGPPGPYEQYF. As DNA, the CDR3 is TGTGCCTGGAGTGTAAGGGGGCCGCCCGGCCCCTACGAGCAGTACTTC.

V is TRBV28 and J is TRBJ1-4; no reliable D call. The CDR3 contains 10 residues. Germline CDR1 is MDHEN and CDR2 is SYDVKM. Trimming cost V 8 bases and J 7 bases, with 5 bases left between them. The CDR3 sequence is CASSGEKLFF. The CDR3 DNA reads TGTGCCAGCTCCGGTGAAAAACTGTTTTTT.

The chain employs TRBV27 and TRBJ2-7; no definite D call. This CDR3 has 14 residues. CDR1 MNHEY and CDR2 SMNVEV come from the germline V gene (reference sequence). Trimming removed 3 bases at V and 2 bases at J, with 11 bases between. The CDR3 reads CASSFKWAAYEQYF. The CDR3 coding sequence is TGTGCCAGCAGTTTTAAGTGGGCAGCCTACGAGCAGTACTTC.

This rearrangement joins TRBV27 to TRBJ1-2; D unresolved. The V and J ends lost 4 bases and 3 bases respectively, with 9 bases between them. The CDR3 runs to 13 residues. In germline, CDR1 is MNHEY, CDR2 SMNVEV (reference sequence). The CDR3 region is CASSSFLYYGYTF. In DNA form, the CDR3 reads TGTGCCAGCAGTTCTTTTCTCTACTATGGCTACACCTTC.

DNA for the CDR3: TGTGCCATCAGTGAAATGAATGAGCAGTTCTTC. It is translated as CAISEMNEQFF. This rearrangement joins TRBV10-3 to TRBJ2-1, with unresolved D. In germline, CDR1 is ENHRY, CDR2 SYGVKD. This CDR3 comprises 11 residues. The V gene lost 3 bases and the J gene lost 7 bases, with 4 bases spanning the gap.